This paragraph covers one T cell receptor (beta chain) sequence. This clone's antigen is unknown. The sample holds no much larger clone one base away, and base qualities are not on file. Library creation used the immunoSEQ multiplex PCR assay. For the multiplex PCR, a mixture combining 60 forward primers for TCR Vbeta segments and 13 reverse primers for TCR Jbeta segments was used. Amplification of the CDR3 region of rearranged TCR beta genes was performed with a multiplex PCR assay on genomic DNA. The amplified TCR beta libraries were sequenced on the Illumina HiSeq System as 87-base-pair reads. The authors' pipeline ran thus. A later analysis tallied 75 million to 95 million unique TCR beta chains across the 666 repertoires, and some 10 million of those chains were shared by two or more donors. To remove PCR and sequencing errors, raw reads were error-corrected and collapsed into unique sequences using a nearest-neighbor algorithm that merged closely related sequences. To assign V, D and J gene segments, CDR3 sequences were aligned to IMGT reference sequences. Each retained sequence needed at least a six-nucleotide match to both a V gene segment and a J gene segment. A rearrangement counted as productive if the CDR3 had no stop codons and remained in frame with V and J, and every other rearrangement counted as non-productive. CDR3 was defined according to IMGT convention as the region running from the second conserved V-encoded cysteine to the conserved J-encoded phenylalanine. Sequences without an unambiguous match to a single V gene segment were excluded from the earlier analysis of about 630 of the donors. In an earlier analysis of approximately 500 of the donors, a V segment was called functional when productive rearrangements were above 56.7%, and segregating when the standard deviation between donors exceeded 5%. To diagnose cytomegalovirus status from the catalog of TCR beta chain sequences, a statistical classification framework was built. In a later analysis, V and J genes were assigned by comparing TCR nucleotide sequences against IMGT/GENE-DB human TR gene sequences. The TCRdist pipeline was used in a later analysis to assign CDR3 sequences and most-parsimonious VDJ recombination scenarios. In a later analysis, each TCR beta chain was defined by its CDR3 amino acid sequence together with its V-gene family, and reads without a unique V-gene family were excluded. As a way to deal with suspected cross-contamination and a sequencing artifact, a later analysis dropped hundreds of nucleotide sequences that were highly shared and had low generation probability. In a later analysis, a clonal expansion index was calculated for each public chain from normalized within-repertoire ranks of inferred template counts. In a later analysis, generation probabilities were computed with a VDJ recombination model fitted to out-of-frame rearrangements, and the resulting probabilities were checked against IGoR. Hypergeometric tests were used in a later analysis to score TCR-TCR, TCR-HLA and TCR-CMV co-occurrence, with a repertoire-size bias correction applied to the TCR pairs. In a later analysis, false discovery rates were estimated by permuting HLA or CMV assignments 20 times. A later analysis grouped co-occurring TCRs with DBSCAN, adding TCRdist sequence similarity when clustering within HLA-allele-positive subsets. For co-occurrence clustering, repertoires with fewer than 30,000 or more than 120,000 public chains were excluded, along with several repertoires with anomalous nucleotide sharing. This immuneACCESS table, as held by TCRdb, lists in-frame sequences with V and J called but not all clones. Of the missing ones, under half trace to an unresolved V gene in checked studies; the others have no known cause. V, J and clone size derive from that table, while D and trimming were established from the DNA sequence. The table for this sample lists about 130,000 clones; 80% of them were counted only once. The top ten clones comprise over 3% of the sample.

The data were taken from a study of cytomegalovirus exposure and HLA in healthy donors (dated 2017 in TCRdb). Study-level background: An earlier analysis of approximately 550 of the donors reported roughly 270 Gb of sequence data and about 100 million unique TCR beta sequences from 190 million or so T cells. The study aimed to test whether cataloging public T cell receptors could reveal signatures of past pathogen exposure. Donor age, sex, ethnicity and CMV serostatus were compiled together with the repertoire data. Among about 390 genotyped donors of the cohort, an average of approximately 240,000 unique TCR beta nucleotide sequences were sequenced per donor, around 20% of them non-productive. Besides the first cohort of around 670 subjects, a separate validation cohort made up of 90 to 150 different subjects was used. HLA typing included class I and class II loci at four-digit resolution. Every discovery cohort repertoire had been produced on one sequencing platform. An early release that covered approximately 600 HLA-typed donors contained around 300 gigabases of sequencing data and 70 million to 100 million unique TCR sequences. The study profiled the T cell repertoires of approximately 700 subjects by immunosequencing and related them to cytomegalovirus serostatus. The number of donors typed differed by locus, with roughly 620-630 for A, B, C, DRB1 and DQB1, 522 for DQA1, approximately 580 for DPA1, and 400 to 490 for DPB1. The study combined high-throughput TCR immunosequencing, statistical association of individual TCRs with disease status, and machine learning to predict cytomegalovirus infection status. Among the roughly 400 genotyped donors, approximately 76% belonged to the genetic ancestry cluster associated with self-reported Caucasian donors. Several DR-DQ haplotypes were treated as single units for association and clustering because of strong linkage in the cohort. To decide whether each TCR beta V gene segment behaved as functional or pseudogenic, an earlier analysis of some 540 of the donors relied on high-throughput TCR beta sequencing. Rather than drawing on any new phenotypic data, the later analysis identified candidate immune exposures from TCR beta sequences and the way those sequences occurred across donors. Genome-wide SNP genotypes for about three fifths of the 666 donors were used in a later genetic analysis, which treated that subset as a discovery cohort. To study patterns of TCR occurrence, a later analysis re-analyzed previously published TCR beta repertoires from 650 to 750 donors and added high-resolution HLA genotyping.

The CDR3 covers 15 residues, taking in both the cysteine and the phenylalanine. CDR3 DNA only is kept here, 45 bases in frame from base 1. V is pared back by 5 bases and J by 2 bases, with 15 bases lying between the germline termini. CDR1 SEHNR and CDR2 FQNEAQ are derived from the germline V gene (reference sequence). The study at large found these results: In a later genetic analysis, a missense DCLRE1C variant was associated with V-gene and J-gene trimming of TCR beta chains, and the association was replicated in an independent cohort. In an earlier analysis of about 540 of the donors, most TCR beta V segments were observed in productive rearrangements about 90% or about 30% of the time, broadly matching IMGT annotations. Several of the top co-occurrence clusters appeared to be linked to parvovirus B19, influenza, CMV and Epstein-Barr virus, according to a later analysis. In a later analysis, some 17,000 TCR beta sequences were associated with specific HLA alleles at a false discovery rate of 0.05. The study listed approximately 150 TCR beta chains as associated with cytomegalovirus. According to the authors, the approach could potentially be generalized to other disease states and immunological phenotypes. In a later analysis, most CMV-associated TCR beta chains were found to appear HLA-restricted, with HLA associations seemingly driven largely by CMV exposure. Fewer than 20 rarely observed V segments, including chromosome 9 orphons, were excluded from the earlier analysis of 550 to 700 of the donors because counts were too low. Correlated functional status among segregating V segments might be attributable to linkage disequilibrium, but an unknown experimental factor could not be ruled out. Some IMGT-functional V segments, including TRBV6-2 and TRBV6-3, could not be distinguished by the 87-base-pair reads and were therefore excluded. In a later analysis, HLA-associated TCR beta chains showed more clonal expansion and lower generation probabilities than non-associated chains that were equally common. A few of the identified cytomegalovirus-associated TCR beta chains were confirmed in vitro to be specific for cytomegalovirus antigens. In both the original and validation cohorts, the classifier was reported to diagnose cytomegalovirus status with high specificity and sensitivity. Sequencing depth was assumed to be roughly uniform across donors in the presence/absence analyses, though that assumption may not hold. This cohort had only TCR beta chains sequenced, and the lack of alpha or paired-chain data limited which features could be detected. Because some donors lacked HLA typing at each locus, the association tests relied only on the typed subset. In a later analysis, TCR association rates were found to vary across HLA loci, with the most associated TCRs seen for DRB1 alleles and the fewest for HLA-C alleles. For the cohort, immune exposure information was limited to CMV serostatus. A further reported finding was that TCR beta sequences accurately predicted the HLA-A and HLA-B alleles for most subjects in the first cohort. In a later genetic analysis, fewer N-insertions in productive TCRs were reported among donors in an Asian-associated ancestry cluster than the roughly 710-donor mean. When HLA alleles, especially DR and DQ, strongly co-occurred, TCR associations were difficult to assign to individual alleles. Most TCR sequences were seen in very few donors, while some public TCRs were found in many individuals. A cluster of highly shared sequence variants was judged likely to be a technical artifact of the sequencing pipeline.

In total, roughly 710 healthy bone marrow donors made up the cohort. At the time of sampling, every cohort member was nominally healthy, though immune exposures that went unrecorded were likely present. The donor was CMV seronegative and was included in the group of a few hundred seronegative cohort members. A peripheral blood sample was collected from each donor, and TCR beta sequencing was performed on peripheral blood mononuclear cells. Genomic DNA was extracted from the blood cell samples with the Qiagen DNeasy Blood Extraction Kit. The material sequenced was PBMCs. The receptor chain draws on TRBV7-9 and TRBJ1-2; the D gene assignment is ambiguous. The sequence derives from a middle-aged woman in good health and CMV-seronegative. This receptor carries the CDR3 CASSGEVGGNYGYTF. The DNA is as follows: TGTGCCAGCAGCGGGGAGGTGGGCGGAAACTATGGCTACACCTTC.